The present T cell receptor beta chain was sequenced within a study of T cell repertoires and HLA-DP antigens. To note about this clone: The target antigen is unknown.

Method: immunoSEQ multiplex PCR; TCRdb's copy keeps in-frame clones and lacks some. The sample includes about 73,000 clones, about four fifths of them seen just once. The CDR3 consists of 15 residues. V lost 1 base to trimming and J lost 6 bases; unmatched junction nucleotides: 5. CDR1 and CDR2 from the germline V gene are KGHSH and LQKENI. V gene TRBV18 combines with J gene TRBJ2-2; 7 bases match TRBD1. The TCR was taken from a man aged 55 to 70 in good health and CMV-seronegative. The sequenced sample was CD4+ T cells from PBMCs. As DNA, the CDR3 is TGTGCCAGCTCACCACAGGGGGCCTTTTCCGGGGAGCTGTTTTTT. It encodes CASSPQGAFSGELFF.